This paragraph reports one T cell receptor (beta chain). The TCR beta repertoire was assessed by survey-level immunoSEQ sequencing. The table came from immunoSEQ multiplex PCR; TCRdb's copy has only in-frame clones and leaves some out. The repertoire holds nearly 70,000 clones, with roughly 93% as singletons. Germline V gene sequence: CDR1 SGHNT, CDR2 YYREEE (reference sequence). This CDR3 has 16 amino acids. Trimming cost V 4 bases and J 5 bases; bases outside gene matches: 14. The sample taken for sequencing was PBMCs. This TCR came from a man between 40 and 49 years old with rheumatoid arthritis. The V gene is TRBV5-4, the J gene TRBJ2-7, with 8 bases aligning to TRBD1. CDR3 nucleotides: TGTGCCAGCAGCCCCCCTGGACAGGGAGCCCTCCACGAGCAGTACTTC. This encodes CASSPPGQGALHEQYF.